These T cell receptor beta chains were read from a single sample in a study of PD-1 blockade in classical Hodgkin lymphoma. Assay used: immunoSEQ multiplex PCR; TCRdb lists only in-frame clones, some missing. Altogether tens of thousands of clones are present, approximately 74% being singletons, with the ten largest covering about 18%. Here the sequenced sample was peripheral blood mononuclear cells (PBMCs), taken at baseline. These receptors were taken from a human donor with classical Hodgkin lymphoma. CDR3s include the opening cysteine and the closing phenylalanine or tryptophan. A D gene is named only where the DNA matches it firmly. Some rows have no size entry. The others give once, few or many, or a class for an expanded clone.

cdr3_length,v_call,d_call,j_call,clone_size,cdr3_aa,cdr3_nt
12,TRBV19,.,TRBJ2-7,few,CASSIIFGEQYF,TGTGCCAGTAGTATCATCTTTGGGGAGCAGTACTTC
17,TRBV19,TRBD2,TRBJ2-3,.,CASSIQTSGRADGTQYF,TGTGCCAGTAGTATCCAGACTAGCGGGAGGGCCGATGGTACGCAGTATTTT
13,TRBV10-1,.,TRBJ1-1,medium-sized,CASSESGYTEAFF,TGCGCCAGCAGTGAGTCGGGGTACACTGAAGCTTTCTTT
15,TRBV4-3,TRBD1,TRBJ1-2,.,CASSQAATGGYGYTF,TGCGCCAGCAGCCAGGCGGCGACAGGGGGATATGGCTACACCTTC
16,TRBV5-1,TRBD1,TRBJ2-5,.,CASSLGTGGSQETQYF,TGCGCCAGCAGCTTGGGGACAGGGGGCTCCCAAGAGACCCAGTACTTC
13,TRBV19,.,TRBJ1-5,medium-sized,CASSIDPGTSQHF,TGTGCCAGTAGTATAGATCCAGGGACCTCCCAGCATTTT
13,TRBV6-1,.,TRBJ2-7,.,CASTQQPSVEQYF,TGTGCCAGCACTCAACAGCCGTCGGTCGAGCAGTACTTC
19,TRBV5-1,TRBD1,TRBJ2-4,few,CASSLNPGQETVTKNIQYF,TGCGCCAGCAGCTTAAATCCGGGACAGGAGACGGTAACCAAAAACATTCAGTACTTC
14,TRBV7-2,.,TRBJ1-1,.,CASSLSRANTEAFF,TGTGCCAGCAGCTTGAGCAGGGCGAACACTGAAGCTTTCTTT
14,TRBV5-8,TRBD1,TRBJ2-7,.,CASSFMGQDYEQYF,TGTGCCAGCAGCTTTATGGGACAGGACTACGAGCAGTACTTC
15,TRBV5-1,.,TRBJ1-4,.,CASSFVGLTNEKLFF,TGCGCCAGCAGCTTTGTAGGGTTAACTAATGAAAAACTGTTTTTT
13,TRBV30,.,TRBJ1-1,.,CAWTVGLNTEAFF,TGTGCCTGGACGGTGGGCTTGAACACTGAAGCTTTCTTT
13,TRBV11-2,.,TRBJ1-1,.,CASSSIGGTEAFF,TGTGCCAGCAGCTCAATAGGGGGCACTGAAGCTTTCTTT
14,TRBV5-1,.,TRBJ1-4,few,CASSLDRVNEKLFF,TGCGCCAGCAGCTTGGACAGGGTTAATGAAAAACTGTTTTTT
12,TRBV19,.,TRBJ2-1,.,CASSRRYNEQFF,TGTGCCAGTAGTAGACGGTACAATGAGCAGTTCTTC
15,TRBV6-4,TRBD2,TRBJ2-3,.,CASSVGTSATDTQYF,TGTGCCAGCAGTGTAGGGACTAGCGCCACAGATACGCAGTATTTT
15,TRBV27,TRBD1,TRBJ1-1,.,CVTQSQGAQNTEAFF,TGTGTTACTCAATCGCAGGGGGCGCAGAACACTGAAGCTTTCTTT
13,TRBV19,TRBD1,TRBJ1-1,.,CASSIQGGTEAFF,TGTGCCAGTAGTATTCAGGGGGGAACTGAAGCTTTCTTT
14,TRBV18,.,TRBJ1-2,.,CASSPRPDSKGYTF,TGTGCCAGCTCACCACGGCCAGACTCAAAGGGCTACACCTTC
15,TRBV11-2,.,TRBJ1-4,.,CASSLDTSTNEKLFF,TGTGCCAGCAGCTTAGACACGTCAACTAATGAAAAACTGTTTTTT
15,TRBV28,TRBD1,TRBJ1-2,.,CASSLMGQGDYGYTF,TGTGCCAGCAGTTTGATGGGACAGGGGGACTATGGCTACACCTTC
17,TRBV9,.,TRBJ2-2,.,CASSLGREHNPTGELFF,TGTGCCAGCAGCTTGGGAAGGGAACACAACCCCACCGGGGAGCTGTTTTTT
13,TRBV5-6,.,TRBJ2-7,.,CASSPTGFYEQYF,TGTGCCAGCAGCCCCACAGGGTTCTACGAGCAGTACTTC
15,TRBV7-2,TRBD2,TRBJ2-5,.,CASSLTTSGQETQYF,TGTGCCAGCAGCTTAACTACTAGCGGACAAGAGACCCAGTACTTC
15,TRBV5-1,TRBD1,TRBJ2-7,.,CASSARTGTLYEQYF,TGCGCCAGCAGCGCACGGACAGGGACACTATACGAGCAGTACTTC
13,TRBV7-2,.,TRBJ2-7,.,CASSFVPGYEQYF,TGTGCCAGCAGCTTCGTTCCAGGTTACGAGCAGTACTTC
14,TRBV4-3,.,TRBJ1-1,.,CANPPGTPRGEAFF,TGCGCCAATCCTCCCGGGACTCCTAGGGGTGAAGCTTTCTTT
16,TRBV28,TRBD2,TRBJ2-1,.,CASSVTSGGLYNEQFF,TGTGCCAGCAGCGTCACTAGCGGGGGGTTATACAATGAGCAGTTCTTC
15,TRBV6-1,TRBD1,TRBJ1-2,few,CASNLARGLKDGYTF,TGTGCCAGCAACCTCGCCAGGGGGCTGAAGGATGGCTACACCTTC
11,TRBV29-1,.,TRBJ1-3,.,CSVGTRNTIYF,TGCAGCGTGGGTACTCGAAACACCATATATTTT
15,TRBV19,TRBD1,TRBJ2-1,.,CASRKQGASYNEQFF,TGTGCCAGTAGAAAACAGGGGGCCTCCTACAATGAGCAGTTCTTC
14,TRBV5-8,TRBD1,TRBJ1-1,.,CASNDRGRSTEAFF,TGTGCCAGCAACGACAGGGGGCGAAGCACTGAAGCTTTCTTT
13,TRBV6-6,TRBD1,TRBJ1-1,.,CASRRSGGPEAFF,TGTGCCAGCAGACGATCAGGGGGCCCTGAAGCTTTCTTT
16,TRBV2,TRBD1,TRBJ2-1,.,CASRHTRDRGFDEQFF,TGTGCCAGCAGACATACCCGGGACAGGGGATTCGATGAGCAGTTCTTC
15,TRBV6-1,.,TRBJ2-3,.,CASTQVVLASDTQYF,TGTGCCAGCACTCAGGTCGTCCTAGCGTCAGATACGCAGTATTTT
16,TRBV27,.,TRBJ2-6,few,CASSLWGAQGANVLTF,TGTGCCAGCAGTTTATGGGGGGCGCAGGGGGCCAACGTCCTGACTTTC
11,TRBV6-5,.,TRBJ2-7,.,CATKQGNEQYF,TGTGCTACTAAACAGGGTAACGAGCAGTACTTC
15,TRBV11-1,.,TRBJ2-7,.,CASSLRTTVSYEQYF,TGTGCCAGCAGCCTCAGGACCACTGTCTCCTACGAGCAGTACTTC
15,TRBV5-1,TRBD1,TRBJ1-5,.,CASSLETGVNQPQHF,TGCGCCAGCAGCTTGGAAACAGGGGTCAATCAGCCCCAGCATTTT
15,TRBV15,.,TRBJ2-5,.,CATSSLPAFQETQYF,TGTGCCACCAGCAGTTTACCAGCGTTTCAAGAGACCCAGTACTTC
19,TRBV7-9,.,TRBJ1-4,.,CASSLMALGQLTKGEKLFF,TGTGCCAGCAGCCTAATGGCACTAGGACAGCTGACTAAGGGTGAAAAACTGTTTTTT
13,TRBV7-8,.,TRBJ1-1,few,CASSLRGYTEAFF,TGTGCCAGCAGCTTAAGGGGGTACACTGAAGCTTTCTTT
15,TRBV5-4,.,TRBJ2-5,.,CASSSFQDIRETQYF,TGTGCCAGCAGCTCGTTCCAGGACATTCGGGAGACCCAGTACTTC
15,TRBV6-6,TRBD2,TRBJ2-5,.,CASSPRLAGGETQYF,TGTGCCAGCAGTCCCCGACTAGCGGGGGGAGAGACCCAGTACTTC
14,TRBV19,.,TRBJ1-6,.,CASSILGMESPLHF,TGTGCCAGTAGTATTTTGGGGATGGAGTCACCCCTCCACTTT
15,TRBV27,.,TRBJ2-7,.,CASSSPLATSYEQYF,TGTGCCAGCAGTTCCCCCCTAGCCACTTCCTACGAGCAGTACTTC
16,TRBV7-2,TRBD1,TRBJ2-1,.,CASSLAGTGSMNEQFF,TGTGCCAGCAGCTTGGCCGGGACAGGGAGTATGAATGAGCAGTTCTTC
15,TRBV15,.,TRBJ2-4,.,CATSRNQGAKNIQYF,TGTGCCACCAGCAGAAACCAGGGGGCCAAAAACATTCAGTACTTC
11,TRBV5-1,.,TRBJ1-4,once,CASRLNEKLFF,TGCGCCAGCCGCCTCAATGAAAAACTGTTTTTT
15,TRBV6-6,TRBD1,TRBJ1-1,.,CASSFGQALNTEAFF,TGTGCCAGCAGTTTTGGACAGGCTCTGAACACTGAAGCTTTCTTT
17,TRBV7-9,.,TRBJ1-2,once,CASSLKGRATGENGYTF,TGTGCCAGCAGCTTAAAGGGGCGGGCTACTGGGGAGAATGGCTACACCTTC
14,TRBV7-2,.,TRBJ2-3,.,CASSLKVGTDTQYF,TGTGCCAGCAGCTTAAAAGTTGGCACAGATACGCAGTATTTT
13,TRBV18,.,TRBJ2-7,few,CASSQTGLYEQYF,TGTGCCAGCTCGCAGACTGGGCTATACGAGCAGTACTTC
15,TRBV28,TRBD1,TRBJ2-2,.,CASSFGGTGTGELFF,TGTGCCAGCAGTTTTGGGGGGACAGGGACCGGGGAGCTGTTTTTT
16,TRBV28,.,TRBJ1-1,.,CASSFKSFGKNTEAFF,TGTGCCAGCAGTTTTAAGTCGTTCGGGAAGAACACTGAAGCTTTCTTT
12,TRBV6-6,.,TRBJ2-4,.,CASSYSRTAPYF,TGTGCCAGCAGTTACTCGAGGACAGCTCCGTACTTC
18,TRBV19,.,TRBJ2-4,.,CASSVRQVGGIAKNIQYF,TGTGCCAGTAGTGTCAGACAGGTTGGGGGGATAGCCAAAAACATTCAGTACTTC
13,TRBV2,TRBD2,TRBJ2-1,.,CASSERLAGEQFF,TGTGCCAGCAGTGAAAGGTTAGCGGGGGAGCAGTTCTTC
15,TRBV5-4,TRBD1,TRBJ2-7,.,CASSARTGGVYEQYF,TGTGCCAGCAGCGCCAGGACAGGGGGAGTCTACGAGCAGTACTTC
15,TRBV16,TRBD1,TRBJ1-5,.,CASSPRTGGGRPQHF,TGTGCCAGCAGCCCAAGGACAGGGGGCGGGAGGCCCCAGCATTTT